This record concerns one T cell receptor beta chain sequence. This sample is drawn from a study of cytomegalovirus exposure and HLA in healthy donors. In the study overall: One earlier analysis, a look at roughly 180 million T cells, found fewer than 140 million unique TCR beta sequences.

Primers for the PCR totalled 60 Vbeta and 13 Jbeta. Sequencing was performed with immunoSEQ multiplex PCR; in TCRdb, only in-frame clones are kept and a portion is missing. The data hold about 130,000 clones, with over 65% observed a single time. The V gene's germline CDR1 is MNHEY and CDR2 SVGAGI. This CDR3 is built from 13 residues. The germline V and J ends were trimmed by 5 bases and 7 bases, with 11 bases remaining between them. The source material was PBMCs. The sequence was obtained from a man younger than 35 in good health and CMV-seropositive. This sequence joins TRBV6-5 and TRBJ2-2; D unresolved. CDR3 sequence reads: CASSLRLFGELFF. The CDR3 coding sequence is TGTGCCAGCAGTCTCCGACTGTTCGGGGAGCTGTTTTTT.